What follows are 5 T cell receptor beta chains derived from one specimen sequenced in a study of T cells in Graves' hyperthyroidism and ophthalmopathy. Amplified regions were TCR beta CDR3 sequences from RNA transcripts. First-round RT-PCR with HTBI primers amplified the TCR CDR3 region. TCRdb ran MiXCR on the multiplex PCR reads and lists one entry per CDR3 protein. The sample shows a few hundred thousand distinct CDR3 sequences, around 16% of them seen only once. Sample: blood. The source of these receptors is a woman aged 40-49 years with Graves' ophthalmopathy.

This clonotype was detected only a few times. V is TRBV6-1 and J is TRBJ2-5; D remains ambiguous. V lost 6 bases, J lost 7 bases, and 24 bases lay in between. The CDR3 length is 16 residues. Germline CDR1 is MNHNS and CDR2 is SASEGT. Here the CDR3 reads CASRTDGPGGLGTQYF. The DNA of the CDR3 is TGTGCCAGCAGAACCGACGGGCCAGGTGGTCTTGGGACCCAGTACTTC.

This clonotype was detected a few times. The junction does not match germline at one end; this may be a read error. V gene TRBV7-7 combines with J gene TRBJ1-5; possibly TRBD1 for D (5 bases). CDR3 length: 16 amino acids. Germline assignment: CDR1 SSHAT and CDR2 FNYEAQ (reference sequence). CDR3 in DNA: TGTGCTAGCAGCCGAACAGGAGATGATAGCAATCAGCCCCAGCATTTT. It yields the protein CASSRTGDDSNQPQHF.

This clonotype was seen only a few times. CDR3 DNA: TGTGCCTGGAGTTCATTTCAGGGCAATGAGCAGTTCTTC. It yields the protein CAWSSFQGNEQFF. This chain connects TRBV30 to TRBJ2-1, with D possibly matching TRBD1 (5 bases). Per germline, CDR1 GTSNPN and CDR2 SVGIG (reference sequence). Trimming removed 2 bases from V and 6 bases from J, with 11 bases in between. The CDR3 length is 13 residues.

This clonotype showed up just a few times. For the CDR3, the DNA is TGCGCCAGCAGCCACCTCGACAGGGGTCATTCACCCCTCCACTTT. Amino acid sequence: CASSHLDRGHSPLHF. The chain recombines TRBV4-1 with TRBJ1-6, with 8 bases identical to TRBD1. Per the germline V gene, CDR1 is MGHRA and CDR2 is YSYEKL. J was trimmed by 8 bases and V by 3 bases; bases with no gene match: 6. The CDR3 has 15 residues.

The V and J genes are TRBV2 and TRBJ1-6; D is possibly TRBD1 (6 bases). V lost 3 bases, J lost 5 bases, and 14 bases lay in between. Germline CDR1 and CDR2: SNHLY and FYNNEI. CDR3 length: 16 residues. In DNA, the CDR3 is TGTGCCAGCAGTGAGGCACCCGGGGGCAATAATTCACCCCTCCACTTT. Its translation: CASSEAPGGNNSPLHF.